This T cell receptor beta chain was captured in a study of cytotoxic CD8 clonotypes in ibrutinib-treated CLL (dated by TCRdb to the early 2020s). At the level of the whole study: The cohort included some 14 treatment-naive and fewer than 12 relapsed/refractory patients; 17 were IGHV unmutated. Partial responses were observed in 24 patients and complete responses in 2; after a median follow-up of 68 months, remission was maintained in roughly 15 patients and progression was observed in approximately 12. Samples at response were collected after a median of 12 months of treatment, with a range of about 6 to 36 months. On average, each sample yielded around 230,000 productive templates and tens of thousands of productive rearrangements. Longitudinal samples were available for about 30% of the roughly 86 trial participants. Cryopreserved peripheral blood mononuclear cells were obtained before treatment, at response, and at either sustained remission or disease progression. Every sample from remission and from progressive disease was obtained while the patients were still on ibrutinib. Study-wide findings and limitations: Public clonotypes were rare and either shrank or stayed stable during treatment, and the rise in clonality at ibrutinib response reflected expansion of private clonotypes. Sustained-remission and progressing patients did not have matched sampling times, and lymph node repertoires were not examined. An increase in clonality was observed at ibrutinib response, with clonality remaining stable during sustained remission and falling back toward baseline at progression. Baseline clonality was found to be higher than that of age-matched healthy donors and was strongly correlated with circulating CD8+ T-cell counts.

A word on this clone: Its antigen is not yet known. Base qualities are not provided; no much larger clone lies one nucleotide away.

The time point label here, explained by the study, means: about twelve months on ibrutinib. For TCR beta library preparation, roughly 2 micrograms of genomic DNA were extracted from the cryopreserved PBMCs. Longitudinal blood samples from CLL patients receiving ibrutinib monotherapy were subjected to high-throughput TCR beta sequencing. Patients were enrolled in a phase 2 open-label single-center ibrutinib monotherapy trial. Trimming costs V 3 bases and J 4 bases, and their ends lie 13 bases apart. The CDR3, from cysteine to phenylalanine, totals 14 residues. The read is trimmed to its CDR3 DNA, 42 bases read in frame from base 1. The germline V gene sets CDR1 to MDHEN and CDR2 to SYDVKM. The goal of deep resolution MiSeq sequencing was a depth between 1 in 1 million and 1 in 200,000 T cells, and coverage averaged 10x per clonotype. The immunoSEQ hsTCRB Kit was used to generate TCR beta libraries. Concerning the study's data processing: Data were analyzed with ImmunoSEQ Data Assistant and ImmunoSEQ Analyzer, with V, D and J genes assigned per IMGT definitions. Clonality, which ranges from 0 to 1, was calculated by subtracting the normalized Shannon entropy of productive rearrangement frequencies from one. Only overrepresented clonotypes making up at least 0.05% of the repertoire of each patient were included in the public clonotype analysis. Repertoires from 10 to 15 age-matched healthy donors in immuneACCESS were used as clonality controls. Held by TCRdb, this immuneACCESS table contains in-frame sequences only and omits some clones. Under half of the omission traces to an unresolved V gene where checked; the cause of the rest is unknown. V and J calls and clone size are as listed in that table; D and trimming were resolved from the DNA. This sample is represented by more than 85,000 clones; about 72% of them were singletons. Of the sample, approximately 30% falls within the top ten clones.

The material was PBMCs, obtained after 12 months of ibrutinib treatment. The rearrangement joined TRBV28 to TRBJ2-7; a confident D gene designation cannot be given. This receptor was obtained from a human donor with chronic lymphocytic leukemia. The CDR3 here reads CASSFPNSYYEQYF. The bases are TGTGCCAGCAGTTTCCCCAATTCTTATTACGAGCAGTACTTC.